This TCR beta chain was identified during a study of T cells in Graves' hyperthyroidism and ophthalmopathy. Study background: Peripheral blood was drawn at first diagnosis, prior to all treatment.

Amplification yielded TCR beta CDR3 regions, with RNA transcripts as the source. With the HTBI primer set, the TCR CDR3 went through a first round of RT-PCR. TCRdb redid the calling of the multiplex PCR reads with MiXCR, one entry per CDR3 protein. The sample has more than 100,000 distinct CDR3 sequences, about 50% seen once. This CDR3 is 15 amino acids long. Many counts were recorded for this clonotype. Diagnosis relied on clinical symptoms, serum thyroxine and TRAb, thyroid ultrasound and orbital computed tomography. The receptor's source is a man between 40 and 49 years old with Graves' hyperthyroidism. Sequencing input: blood. This chain uses TRBV3-2 with TRBJ1-6; the table calls TRBD1, which could not be checked here. TRBV3-2 is marked as a pseudogene. The CDR3 DNA reads as TGTGCCAGCAGCTCCGGGACAGCCTATAATTCACCCCTCCACTTT. Translation gives CASSSGTAYNSPLHF.